Listed below are T cell receptor beta chains from one sample, sequenced in a study of CD8+ T cells in alopecia areata. The protocol was immunoSEQ multiplex PCR, while the TCRdb copy is restricted to in-frame clones and leaves out a portion. The table has 150,000 to 200,000 clones, 64% seen once. The sample in question was CD4+ T cells sorted from blood, obtained between weeks 47 and 50, from a patient treated with tofacitinib. The receptor set was obtained from a human donor with alopecia areata. Each CDR3 is given with its conserved first and last residue. The order of the fields is clone size, V gene, J gene, D gene, CDR3 protein, CDR3 DNA. A D gene is named only where the DNA matches it firmly. The listing skips clone size in some rows; elsewhere it reads once, few, many or a size class.

clone size: few
V gene: TRBV2
J gene: TRBJ2-6
D gene: TRBD2
CDR3 protein: CASREETSGGPSGANVLTF
CDR3 DNA: TGTGCCAGCAGGGAAGAGACTAGCGGGGGGCCAAGTGGGGCCAACGTCCTGACTTTC

clone size: few
V gene: TRBV5-1
J gene: TRBJ1-1
D gene: .
CDR3 protein: CASSFLTPTEAFF
CDR3 DNA: TGCGCCAGCAGCTTCTTGACCCCCACTGAAGCTTTCTTT

clone size: .
V gene: TRBV7-2
J gene: TRBJ2-5
D gene: TRBD1
CDR3 protein: CASSPRTGLETQYF
CDR3 DNA: TGTGCCAGCAGCCCCCGGACAGGGTTAGAGACCCAGTACTTC

clone size: .
V gene: TRBV9
J gene: TRBJ2-7
D gene: TRBD2
CDR3 protein: CASSASPTSGGEQYF
CDR3 DNA: TGTGCCAGCAGCGCTAGCCCTACTAGCGGGGGAGAGCAGTACTTC

clone size: .
V gene: TRBV7-3
J gene: TRBJ1-6
D gene: .
CDR3 protein: CASSPAWGSPLHF
CDR3 DNA: TGTGCCAGCAGCCCGGCCTGGGGTTCACCCCTCCACTTT

clone size: .
V gene: TRBV4-3
J gene: TRBJ1-2
D gene: .
CDR3 protein: CASSQEGYNGYTF
CDR3 DNA: TGCGCCAGCAGCCAAGAAGGATATAATGGCTACACCTTC

clone size: .
V gene: TRBV30
J gene: TRBJ2-7
D gene: .
CDR3 protein: CAWSVRTGILYEQYF
CDR3 DNA: TGTGCCTGGAGTGTAAGGACCGGGATCCTATACGAGCAGTACTTC

clone size: .
V gene: TRBV20-1
J gene: TRBJ1-4
D gene: .
CDR3 protein: CSASSKEKLFF
CDR3 DNA: TGCAGTGCAAGTAGTAAGGAAAAACTGTTTTTT

clone size: once
V gene: TRBV4-1
J gene: TRBJ1-2
D gene: .
CDR3 protein: CASSPPPDPRNYGYTF
CDR3 DNA: TGCGCCAGCAGCCCTCCCCCAGATCCTAGGAACTATGGCTACACCTTC

clone size: .
V gene: TRBV11-3
J gene: TRBJ2-3
D gene: .
CDR3 protein: CASSLDRAGTTDTQYF
CDR3 DNA: TGTGCCAGCAGCTTAGATCGGGCGGGGACCACAGATACGCAGTATTTT

clone size: .
V gene: TRBV2
J gene: TRBJ2-1
D gene: .
CDR3 protein: CASSGGIYNEQFF
CDR3 DNA: TGTGCCAGCAGTGGCGGAATCTACAATGAGCAGTTCTTC

clone size: .
V gene: TRBV7-2
J gene: TRBJ1-1
D gene: .
CDR3 protein: CASSLGAASVYTEAFF
CDR3 DNA: TGTGCCAGCAGCTTAGGGGCAGCTTCCGTTTACACTGAAGCTTTCTTT

clone size: once
V gene: TRBV15
J gene: TRBJ1-2
D gene: TRBD1
CDR3 protein: CATSRPDRGGYTF
CDR3 DNA: TGTGCCACCAGCAGACCTGACAGGGGCGGCTACACCTTC

clone size: .
V gene: TRBV4-3
J gene: TRBJ1-2
D gene: .
CDR3 protein: CASSQERNYGYTF
CDR3 DNA: TGCGCCAGCAGCCAAGAGAGGAACTATGGCTACACCTTC

clone size: .
V gene: TRBV29-1
J gene: TRBJ2-5
D gene: .
CDR3 protein: CSVGTASSVQGETQYF
CDR3 DNA: TGCAGCGTTGGAACAGCCTCCTCTGTCCAGGGAGAGACCCAGTACTTC